This TCR beta chain came from a study of T cell changes during pregnancy in multiple sclerosis. After removal of 5 bases from V and 1 base from J, the junction contained 6 bases not matched to a gene. Germline CDR1 reads SGHDT; CDR2 reads YYEEEE. The CDR3 is 14 amino acids. The repertoire was sequenced with immunoSEQ multiplex PCR; TCRdb's copy has only in-frame clones and lacks some. The table includes around 100,000 clones, approximately 92% detected once. This chain joins TRBV5-6 and TRBJ2-7, with 7 bases that match TRBD1. This TCR derives from a female donor with multiple sclerosis, enrolled in a pregnancy study. The input for sequencing was peripheral blood, taken in the second trimester of pregnancy. CDR3 coding DNA: TGTGCCAGCAGACCAGGGGGATTTTCCTACGAGCAGTACTTC. This encodes CASRPGGFSYEQYF.